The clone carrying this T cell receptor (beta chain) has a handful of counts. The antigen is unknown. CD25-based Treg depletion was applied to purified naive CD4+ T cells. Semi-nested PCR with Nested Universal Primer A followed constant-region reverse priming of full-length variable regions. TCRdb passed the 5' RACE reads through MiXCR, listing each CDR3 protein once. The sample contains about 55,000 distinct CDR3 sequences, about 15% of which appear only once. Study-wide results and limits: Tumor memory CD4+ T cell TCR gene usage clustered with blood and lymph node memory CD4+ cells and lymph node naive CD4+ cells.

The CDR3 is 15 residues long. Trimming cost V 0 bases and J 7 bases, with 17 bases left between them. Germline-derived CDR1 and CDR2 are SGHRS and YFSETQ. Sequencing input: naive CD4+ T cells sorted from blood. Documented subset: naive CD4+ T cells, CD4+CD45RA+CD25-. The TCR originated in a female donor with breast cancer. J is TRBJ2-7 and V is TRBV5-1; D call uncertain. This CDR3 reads CASSLERVVTREQYF. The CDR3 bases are TGCGCCAGCAGCTTGGAGCGAGTCGTCACGCGGGAGCAGTACTTC. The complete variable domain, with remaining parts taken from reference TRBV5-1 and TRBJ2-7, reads KAGVTQTPRYLIKTRGQQVTLSCSPISGHRSVSWYQQTPGQGLQFLFEYFSETQRNKGNFPGRFSGRQFSNSRSEMNVSTLELGDSALYLCASSLERVVTREQYFGPGTRLTVT.